Following are 15 T cell receptor beta chains from one sample sequenced in a study of T cells in Graves' hyperthyroidism and ophthalmopathy. Amplified TCR beta CDR3 regions came from RNA transcripts. Initially, a first-round RT-PCR of the TCR CDR3 employed the HTBI primer set. Using its own MiXCR run on the multiplex PCR reads, TCRdb lists one record per CDR3 protein. The repertoire consists of approximately 380,000 distinct CDR3 sequences, with under 20% occurring once and the leading ten covering 3.7%. The specimen sequenced was blood. These receptors all stem from a woman younger than 30 with Graves' hyperthyroidism.

This clonotype has at least ten counts. V gene TRBV29-1 combines with J gene TRBJ1-2; a possible D gene is TRBD1 (6 bases). V was clipped by 4 bases and J by 2 bases, with 17 bases between them. The germline V gene encodes CDR1 SQVTM and CDR2 ANQGSEA. The CDR3 has 15 residues. DNA for the CDR3: TGCAGCGTTGGAAAGGGCAGGGGACACAACTATGGCTACACCTTC. It yields the protein CSVGKGRGHNYGYTF.

On this clonotype itself: Relative to the germline gene, one junction end is altered; a read error may explain this. V gene TRBV18 combines with J gene TRBJ2-5; TRBD2 matches 8 bases. Germline V CDR1 and CDR2: KGHSH, LQKENI. The CDR3 totals 15 residues. The CDR3, as DNA: TGTACCAGCTCACCTACTAGCGGTTACCGGGAGACCCAGTACTTC. This sequence encodes CTSSPTSGYRETQYF.

This clonotype was detected ten times or more. The V call is TRBV5-1, the J call TRBJ1-3; weak D call: TRBD1 (5 bases). The V gene's germline CDR1 is SGHRS and CDR2 YFSETQ. This CDR3 is 14 amino acids long. V lost 3 bases and J 5 bases, leaving 12 bases between the germline ends. The CDR3 sequence is CASSWDRTRNTIYF. The CDR3, as DNA: TGCGCCAGCAGCTGGGACCGAACGAGAAACACCATATATTTT. The full variable domain, rest sourced from reference TRBV5-1 and TRBJ1-3, is KAGVTQTPRYLIKTRGQQVTLSCSPISGHRSVSWYQQTPGQGLQFLFEYFSETQRNKGNFPGRFSGRQFSNSRSEMNVSTLELGDSALYLCASSWDRTRNTIYFGEGSWLTVV.

The chain couples TRBV5-1 to TRBJ2-7; D is possibly TRBD1 (6 bases). Deletions cut 4 bases from V and 1 base from J, with 18 bases between. CDR3 length equals 16 residues. The germline V gene has CDR1 SGHRS and CDR2 YFSETQ. CDR3 nucleotide sequence: TGCGCCAGCAGCCAGCCTGGACAGATTGGTTCCTACGAGCAGTACTTC. It codes for CASSQPGQIGSYEQYF.

This clonotype has ten or more counts. The CDR3 here is CAISKARDQETQYF. CDR3 sequence (DNA): TGTGCCATCAGCAAGGCCAGGGACCAAGAGACCCAGTACTTC. This sequence joins TRBV10-3 and TRBJ2-5; TRBD1 is a possible D gene (5 bases). The CDR3 contains 14 residues. With 6 bases removed from V and 0 bases from J, the gap between germline ends came to 11 bases. Per germline, CDR1 ENHRY and CDR2 SYGVKD.

This clonotype appeared many times. The genes are TRBV11-3 and TRBJ1-1; 8 bases map to TRBD1. V was pared by 1 base and J by 3 bases, with 4 bases of the junction left unmatched. Germline lookup yields CDR1 SGHNT and CDR2 YENEEA. CDR3 size: 15 residues. The CDR3 is CASSLGGTGDTEAFF. The DNA for the CDR3 is TGTGCCAGCAGCTTAGGTGGGACAGGAGACACTGAAGCTTTCTTT.

The chain combines TRBV6-5 with TRBJ2-5; D perhaps matches TRBD2 (6 bases). In germline, CDR1 is MNHEY, CDR2 SVGAGI. The CDR3 runs 14 residues. V lost 2 bases, J lost 4 bases, and 11 bases lay in between. This CDR3 reads CASSYGGFRETQYF. As DNA, the CDR3 is TGTGCCAGCAGTTACGGAGGGTTTCGAGAGACCCAGTACTTC.

This clonotype was observed at least ten times. The chain carries TRBV6-5 and TRBJ2-7; no firm D call. The V end was cut by 0 bases, the J end by 9 bases, with 12 bases between. The CDR3 loop spans 13 amino acids. Germline CDR1 and CDR2: MNHEY and SVGAGI. The chain's CDR3 is CASSYSRTAAQYF. CDR3 coding DNA: TGTGCCAGCAGTTACTCAAGGACCGCGGCGCAGTACTTC.

In its sample, this clonotype was seen many times. This chain uses TRBV10-3 with TRBJ2-7; TRBD1 aligns across 11 bases. The CDR3 loop spans 18 amino acids. Looked up from germline, CDR1 is ENHRY and CDR2 is SYGVKD. V lost 2 bases and J lost 4; bases outside the gene matches: 13. The DNA for the CDR3 is TGTGCCATCAGTGAGATCAACAAAGCGGGGACAGGGGGTTACGAGCAGTACTTC. This translates into CAISEINKAGTGGYEQYF.

There are a few counts of this clonotype. The rearrangement links TRBV6-2 or TRBV6-3 to TRBJ2-7; the match to TRBD2 covers 8 bases. With V trimmed by 2 bases and J by 0 bases, 3 bases remained unmatched. CDR1 and CDR2 from the germline V gene are MNHEY and SVGEGT. The CDR3 covers 15 residues. CDR3: CASSYGTRHSYEQYF. The CDR3 bases are TGTGCCAGCAGTTACGGGACTAGACACTCCTACGAGCAGTACTTC.

This clonotype was counted ten times or more. The chain recombines TRBV6-2 or TRBV6-3 with TRBJ1-2, with D possibly matching TRBD1 (5 bases). V was trimmed by 7 bases and J by 5 bases, leaving 11 bases between them. There are 12 residues in the CDR3. CDR1 and CDR2 (germline): MNHEY, SVGEGT. The CDR3 DNA is TGTGCCAGCATGCCCGGGGGGTATGGCTACACCTTC. This encodes CASMPGGYGYTF.

The genes are TRBV20-1 and TRBJ2-5, with TRBD2 matching over 11 bases. The J segment lost 4 bases and the V segment lost 6 bases, leaving 19 bases of the junction unmatched. Germline CDR1 is DFQATT and CDR2 is SNEGSKA (reference sequence). This CDR3 is 18 amino acids long. The DNA for the CDR3 is TGCAGTGCAACCCATGCCAGGAGTAGCGGGGGGGGCTTAGAGACCCAGTACTTC. It encodes CSATHARSSGGGLETQYF.

This clonotype was counted many times. V usage is TRBV12-3 or TRBV12-4 and J usage is TRBJ1-2; unclear D gene. V lost 0 bases and J lost 4, with 6 bases in between. The CDR3 consists of 13 residues. The chain's CDR3 is CASSLAVAYGYTF. CDR3 DNA: TGTGCCAGCAGTTTAGCTGTAGCCTATGGCTACACCTTC.

In its sample, this clonotype was seen many times. The chain uses TRBV13 and TRBJ2-7; 10 bases map to TRBD2. CDR3 length: 15 residues. CDR1 and CDR2 (germline): PRHDT, FYEKMQ (reference sequence). The trim removed 5 bases at V and 6 bases at J, leaving 10 bases unmatched. DNA of the CDR3: TGTGCCAGCAGCCTAGCGGGGGAGATGCCGGGCGAGCAGTACTTC. It translates to CASSLAGEMPGEQYF.

The rearrangement joins TRBV12-3 or TRBV12-4 to TRBJ2-7, with D hard to call. The CDR3 has 15 amino acids. V lost 3 bases to trimming and J lost 2 bases, with 14 bases between them. The CDR3 loop reads CASSFRRQDTYEQYF. The CDR3 DNA reads as TGTGCCAGCAGTTTCAGGCGGCAGGATACCTACGAGCAGTACTTC.